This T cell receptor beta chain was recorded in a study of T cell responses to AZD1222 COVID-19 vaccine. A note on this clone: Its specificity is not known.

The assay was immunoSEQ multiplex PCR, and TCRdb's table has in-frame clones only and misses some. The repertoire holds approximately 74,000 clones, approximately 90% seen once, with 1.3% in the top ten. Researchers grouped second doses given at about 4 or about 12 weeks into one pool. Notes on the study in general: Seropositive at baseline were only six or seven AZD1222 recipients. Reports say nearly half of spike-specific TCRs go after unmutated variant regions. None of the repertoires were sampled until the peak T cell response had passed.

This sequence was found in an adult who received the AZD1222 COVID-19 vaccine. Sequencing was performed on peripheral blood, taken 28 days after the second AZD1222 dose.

This CDR3 is CASSSGGGPSYGYTF. Written as DNA, the CDR3 is TGCGCCAGCAGCTCGGGAGGGGGGCCCTCTTATGGCTACACCTTC. The J gene is TRBJ1-2, the V gene TRBV5-1, with D perhaps TRBD1 (6 bases). The CDR3 covers 15 residues. Trimming pared 3 bases from V and 5 bases from J, leaving 17 bases between. Germline lookup yields CDR1 SGHRS and CDR2 YFSETQ.